These 20 T cell receptor beta chains came from one sample sequenced in a study of blood T cells in healthy people across ages. It was with a sample-barcoded 5' primer and a J-beta primer mix that a second PCR of roughly 6 to 11 cycles was run. TCRdb processed the 5' RACE reads anew with MiXCR; each CDR3 protein has one entry. Among 700,000 or so distinct CDR3 sequences, around a fifth were seen once, and the ten largest hold approximately 20%. What was sequenced was blood. The receptors stem from a man in his sixties or seventies in good health.

The V call is TRBV7-9, the J call TRBJ2-1; TRBD2 is a possible D gene (5 bases). CDR1 and CDR2 (germline): SEHNR, FQNEAQ (reference sequence). The CDR3 runs to 14 residues. Trimming pared 3 bases from V and 0 bases from J, leaving 6 bases between. The CDR3 spells CASSFEGSYNEQFF. CDR3 bases: TGTGCCAGCAGCTTTGAGGGCTCCTACAATGAGCAGTTCTTC. Full variable domain (rest looked up from reference TRBV7-9 and TRBJ2-1): DTGVSQNPRHKITKRGQNVTFRCDPISEHNRLYWYRQTLGQGPEFLTYFQNEAQLEKSRLLSDRFSAERPKGSFSTLEIQRTEQGDSAMYLCASSFEGSYNEQFFGPGTRLTVL.

The rearrangement links TRBV20-1 to TRBJ2-1; TRBD1 is a possible D gene (5 bases). Trimming cost V 0 bases and J 7 bases, with 16 bases left between them. The CDR3 is 15 amino acids. CDR1 and CDR2 (germline): DFQATT, SNEGSKA (reference sequence). The CDR3 region has the DNA TGCAGTGCTAGAGATCCGGACAAGGGGATTAATGAGCAGTTCTTC. It specifies CSARDPDKGINEQFF.

This clonotype has at least ten counts. This chain links TRBV24-1 with TRBJ2-5; D is unresolved. V was pared by 2 bases and J by 2 bases, with 11 bases between. Germline V gene sequence: CDR1 KGHDR, CDR2 SFDVKD. The CDR3 sequence is 15 residues long. The CDR3: CATSDSPSRQETQYF. In DNA form, the CDR3 reads TGTGCCACCAGTGATTCCCCGAGCCGTCAAGAGACCCAGTACTTC.

The J gene is TRBJ1-1, the V gene TRBV12-3 or TRBV12-4; D unclear. V lost 3 bases and J 0 bases, leaving 8 bases between the germline ends. This CDR3 is built from 14 residues. The CDR3 nucleotides are TGTGCCAGCAGTTTTGGCGACATGAACACTGAAGCTTTCTTT. Its translation is CASSFGDMNTEAFF.

The sample holds a few counts of this clonotype. The rearrangement joins TRBV5-1 to TRBJ2-3, with 12 bases that match TRBD1. The ends lost 5 bases at V and 0 bases at J; junction bases unmatched: 10. The CDR3 sequence is 18 residues long. Per the germline V gene, CDR1 is SGHRS and CDR2 is YFSETQ. CDR3 nucleotide sequence: TGCGCCAGCAGTTCCGGGACAGGGGGCTTTTTTAGCACAGATACGCAGTATTTT. It is translated as CASSSGTGGFFSTDTQYF. The full variable domain, completed using reference TRBV5-1 and TRBJ2-3, is KAGVTQTPRYLIKTRGQQVTLSCSPISGHRSVSWYQQTPGQGLQFLFEYFSETQRNKGNFPGRFSGRQFSNSRSEMNVSTLELGDSALYLCASSSGTGGFFSTDTQYFGPGTRLTVL.

Only a few counts were recorded for this clonotype. The chain links TRBV20-1 to TRBJ2-7; 8 bases fit TRBD1. This CDR3 has 14 residues. With 1 base clipped from V and 5 bases from J, the junction kept 7 bases outside the gene matches. Looked up from germline, CDR1 is DFQATT and CDR2 is SNEGSKA (reference sequence). The CDR3 nucleotides read TGCAGTGCTAGAGGGCAACAGGGGGATAACGAGCAGTACGTC. Translating it yields CSARGQQGDNEQYV.

This chain links TRBV20-1 with TRBJ2-3; D remains unclear. Germline V gene data show CDR1 as DFQATT and CDR2 as SNEGSKA (reference sequence). Deletions cut 0 bases from V and 4 bases from J, with 14 bases between. CDR3 length: 15 residues. CDR3 DNA: TGCAGTGCTAGAGACCCCTCCTGGTATGCAGATACGCAGTATTTT. It translates to CSARDPSWYADTQYF.

This clonotype was observed a few times. V usage is TRBV6-5 and J usage is TRBJ2-5; D may match TRBD1 or TRBD2 (5 bases each). The tail of the sequence fits TRBJ2-7 better, so the J call may be wrong. The length of the CDR3 is 15 residues. The germline CDR1 and CDR2 sequences are MNHEY and SVGAGI. For the CDR3, the DNA is TGTGCCAGCAGACCAGGGACGGGAAGCTCCTACGAGCAGTACTTC. It is translated as CASRPGTGSSYEQYF.

This clonotype was observed a handful of times. V usage is TRBV6-2 or TRBV6-3 and J usage is TRBJ1-1; 9 bases map to TRBD1. This CDR3 region has 17 residues. Germline V CDR1 and CDR2: MNHEY, SVGEGT. V shed 4 bases and J 2 bases; nucleotides not matched to a gene: 11. The chain's CDR3 is CASSSSGTGTKNTEAFF. The CDR3 region has the DNA TGTGCCAGCAGTTCTTCCGGGACAGGGACCAAAAACACTGAAGCTTTCTTT.

The rearrangement links TRBV6-1 to TRBJ2-5; no definite D call. Trimming pared 3 bases from V and 4 bases from J, leaving 12 bases between. The germline gives CDR1 MNHNS, CDR2 SASEGT. The length of the CDR3 is 14 residues. In DNA, the CDR3 is TGTGCCAGCAGTGACCTAACAGTACGAGAGACCCAGTACTTC. Protein product: CASSDLTVRETQYF.

This clonotype was observed once. The chain joins TRBV28 to TRBJ1-1, with 8 positions matching TRBD1. CDR1 is MDHEN, CDR2 SYDVKM, per germline. The length of the CDR3 is 15 residues. Losses at the gene ends were 5 bases for V and 4 bases for J; bases not matched to a gene: 9. The CDR3 DNA follows: TGTGCCAGCAGTCCCACGACAGGGGTTAGCACTGAAGCTTTCTTT. Translation: CASSPTTGVSTEAFF.

V is TRBV21-1 and J is TRBJ2-1; the D call TRBD1 from the table was never checked on the DNA. TRBV21-1 counts as a pseudogene. The CDR3 runs to 9 residues. CDR3 region: CASKGEQFF. The CDR3 DNA sequence: TGTGCCAGCAAGGGGGAGCAGTTCTTC.

This clonotype was seen a handful of times. The chain is built from TRBV12-3 or TRBV12-4 and TRBJ2-2; 9 nucleotides agree with TRBD2. V lost 4 bases and J lost 5; bases outside the gene matches: 11. This CDR3 contains 17 residues. The CDR3 bases are TGTGCCAGCAGTTCATCGGGGCTAGCGGGACGGACCGGGGAGCTGTTTTTT. This sequence encodes CASSSSGLAGRTGELFF.

Only a few counts were recorded for this clonotype. The chain has TRBV18 and TRBJ2-5; either TRBD1 or TRBD2 may fit D (5 bases each). The germline gives CDR1 KGHSH, CDR2 LQKENI. The CDR3 spans 14 residues. V gave up 3 bases and J gave up 7 bases, with 15 bases separating them. The CDR3 nucleotides read TGTGCCAGCTCACCTGTAACTACCGGGGCGACCCAGTACTTC. Amino acids: CASSPVTTGATQYF.

The gene calls are TRBV28 and TRBJ2-7; the match to TRBD1 covers 7 bases. Unmatched junction bases numbered 9, after V lost 6 bases and J lost 1 base. The CDR3 sequence is 15 residues long. CDR1 MDHEN and CDR2 SYDVKM come from the germline V gene. CDR3 bases: TGTGCCAGCAGGCCAGGGGGAAGGGCTTCCTACGAGCAGTACGTC. This sequence encodes CASRPGGRASYEQYV.

This clonotype was seen a few times. This CDR3 reads CASSSRSNTEAFF. CDR3 nucleotide sequence: TGTGCCAGCAGCTCCCGATCGAACACTGAAGCTTTCTTT. The chain joins TRBV13 to TRBJ1-1; D is ambiguous. Germline CDR1 is PRHDT and CDR2 is FYEKMQ (reference sequence). The CDR3 is 13 residues long. Trimming cost V 4 bases and J 1 base, with 7 bases left between them.

The sample holds one count of this clonotype. The chain recombines TRBV12-3 or TRBV12-4 with TRBJ2-1; 12 nucleotides agree with TRBD1. CDR3 size: 16 residues. Trimming cost V 5 bases and J 9 bases; bases outside gene matches: 11. CDR3 nucleotides: TGTGCCAGCAGTCCATCACCGGGACAGGGGGCACCTGAGCAGTTCTTC. Translation: CASSPSPGQGAPEQFF.

The CDR3 region is CASSQARGDFGTDTQYF. For the CDR3, the DNA is TGCGCCAGCAGCCAGGCCAGGGGCGATTTTGGCACAGATACGCAGTATTTT. The chain joins TRBV4-3 to TRBJ2-3; the D gene is possibly TRBD1 (6 bases). The CDR3 is 17 residues long. V was trimmed by 3 bases and J by 1 base, leaving 17 bases between them. In germline, CDR1 is LGHNA, CDR2 YSLEER.

This clonotype was counted a few times. This chain joins TRBV15 and TRBJ1-1; D unclear. The CDR3 sequence is 14 residues long. V dropped 0 bases and J dropped 1 base, with 6 bases sitting between them. CDR1 is LNHNV, CDR2 YYDKDF, per germline (reference sequence). CDR3 sequence: CATSRDTGNTEAFF. DNA for the CDR3: TGTGCCACCAGCAGAGATACCGGGAACACTGAAGCTTTCTTT.

The rearrangement joins TRBV28 to TRBJ2-7; D is ambiguous. Germline loops: CDR1 MDHEN, CDR2 SYDVKM. V lost 2 bases and J 1 base, leaving 12 bases between the germline ends. CDR3 size: 15 residues. CDR3 residues: CASSLPGANSYEQYF. For the CDR3, the DNA is TGTGCCAGCAGTTTACCGGGCGCCAATTCCTACGAGCAGTACTTC.